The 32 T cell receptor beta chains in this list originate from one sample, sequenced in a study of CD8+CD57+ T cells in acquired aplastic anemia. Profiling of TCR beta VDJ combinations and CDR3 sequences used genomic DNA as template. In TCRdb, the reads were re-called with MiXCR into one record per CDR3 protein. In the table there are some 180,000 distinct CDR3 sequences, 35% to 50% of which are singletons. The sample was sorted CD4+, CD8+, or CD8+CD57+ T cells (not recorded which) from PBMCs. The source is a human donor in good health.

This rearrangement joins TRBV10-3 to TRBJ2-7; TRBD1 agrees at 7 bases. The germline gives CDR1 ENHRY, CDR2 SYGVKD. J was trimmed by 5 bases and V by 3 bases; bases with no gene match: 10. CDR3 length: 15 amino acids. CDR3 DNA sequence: TGTGCCATCAGTGACCCACGGGGACAGCGCAACGAGCAGTACTTC. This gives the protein CAISDPRGQRNEQYF.

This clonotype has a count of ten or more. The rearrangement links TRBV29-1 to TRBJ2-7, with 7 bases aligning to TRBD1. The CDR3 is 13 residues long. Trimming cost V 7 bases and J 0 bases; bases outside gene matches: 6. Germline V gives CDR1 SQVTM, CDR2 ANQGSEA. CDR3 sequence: CSAMTGSSYEQYF. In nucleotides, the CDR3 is TGCAGCGCTATGACAGGGAGCTCCTACGAGCAGTACTTC.

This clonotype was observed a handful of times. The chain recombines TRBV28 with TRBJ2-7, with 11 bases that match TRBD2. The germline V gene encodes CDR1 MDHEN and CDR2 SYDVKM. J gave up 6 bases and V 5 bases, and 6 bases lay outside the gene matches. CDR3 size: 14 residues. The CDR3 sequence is CASSLSGRAGEQYF. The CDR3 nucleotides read TGTGCCAGCAGTCTTAGCGGGAGGGCCGGCGAGCAGTACTTC.

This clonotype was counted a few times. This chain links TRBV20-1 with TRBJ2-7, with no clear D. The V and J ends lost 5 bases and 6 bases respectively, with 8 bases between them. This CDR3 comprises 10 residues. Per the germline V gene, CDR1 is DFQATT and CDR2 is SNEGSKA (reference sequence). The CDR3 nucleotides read TGCAGTGCTGGCACAGCCGAGCAGTACTTC. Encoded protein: CSAGTAEQYF.

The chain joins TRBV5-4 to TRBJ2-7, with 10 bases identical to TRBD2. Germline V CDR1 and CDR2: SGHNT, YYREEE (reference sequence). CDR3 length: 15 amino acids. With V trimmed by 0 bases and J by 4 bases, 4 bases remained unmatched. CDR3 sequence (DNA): TGTGCCAGCAGCTTGGAGGCTAGCGGGAGTTACGAGCAGTACTTC. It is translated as CASSLEASGSYEQYF.

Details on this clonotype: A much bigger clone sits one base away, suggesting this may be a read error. The CDR3 protein is CASSLDGASSYDEQFF. The CDR3 bases are TGTGCCAGCAGCTTAGACGGGGCCAGCTCCTACGATGAGCAGTTCTTC. The chain carries TRBV11-2 and TRBJ2-1; TRBD1 or TRBD2 may be the D gene (5 bases each). Germline V gives CDR1 SGHAT, CDR2 FQNNGV. The CDR3 length is 16 residues. The full variable domain, with the rest looked up from reference TRBV11-2 and TRBJ2-1, is EAGVAQSPRYKIIEKRQSVAFWCNPISGHATLYWYQQILGQGPKLLIQFQNNGVVDDSQLPKDRFSAERLKGVDSTLKIQPAKLEDSAVYLCASSLDGASSYDEQFFGPGTRLTVL.

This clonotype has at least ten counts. The chain's CDR3 is CATSDTVTGTGFYGYTF. Written as DNA, the CDR3 is TGTGCCACCAGTGATACGGTGACAGGGACCGGTTTCTATGGCTACACCTTC. The chain recombines TRBV24-1 with TRBJ1-2, with TRBD1 matching 7 bases. The CDR3 contains 17 residues. Germline V gives CDR1 KGHDR, CDR2 SFDVKD. With 3 bases clipped from V and 4 bases from J, the junction kept 13 bases outside the gene matches.

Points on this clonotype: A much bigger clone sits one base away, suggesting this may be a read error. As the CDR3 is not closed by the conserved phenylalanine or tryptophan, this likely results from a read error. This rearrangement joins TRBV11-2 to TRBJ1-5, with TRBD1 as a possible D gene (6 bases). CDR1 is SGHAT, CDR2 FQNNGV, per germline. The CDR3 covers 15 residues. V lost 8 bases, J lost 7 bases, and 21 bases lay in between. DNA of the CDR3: TGTGCCAGCTCCTTCGGGGCAGGGCAGGGGCAGCCCCAGCATTCT. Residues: CASSFGAGQGQPQHS.

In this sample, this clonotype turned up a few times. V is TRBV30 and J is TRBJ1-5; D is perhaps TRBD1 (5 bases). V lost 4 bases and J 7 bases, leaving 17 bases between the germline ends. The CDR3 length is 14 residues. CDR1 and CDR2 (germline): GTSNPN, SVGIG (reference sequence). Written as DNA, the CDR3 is TGTGCCTGGAAAAACCGCCCCCAGGGACAGCCCCAGCATTTT. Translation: CAWKNRPQGQPQHF.

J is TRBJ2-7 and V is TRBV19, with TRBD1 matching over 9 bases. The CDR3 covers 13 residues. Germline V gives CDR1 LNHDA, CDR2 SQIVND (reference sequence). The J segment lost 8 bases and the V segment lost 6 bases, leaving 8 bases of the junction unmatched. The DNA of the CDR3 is TGTGCCAGTAGGCTAACAGGGGGCTCTCAGCAGTACTTC. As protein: CASRLTGGSQQYF.

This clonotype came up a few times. In nucleotides, the CDR3 is TGTGCCATCAGTGAGAGGGAAACCTCCTACAATGAGCAGTTCTTC. Its translation: CAISERETSYNEQFF. The V gene is TRBV10-3, the J gene TRBJ2-1; D ambiguous. The V gene lost 2 bases and the J gene lost 0 bases, with 8 bases spanning the gap. The CDR3 has 15 residues. Germline V gives CDR1 ENHRY, CDR2 SYGVKD.

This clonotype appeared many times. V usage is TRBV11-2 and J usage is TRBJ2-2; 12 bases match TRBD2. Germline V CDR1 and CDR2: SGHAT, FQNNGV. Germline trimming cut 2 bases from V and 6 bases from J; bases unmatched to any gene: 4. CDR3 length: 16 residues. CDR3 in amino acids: CASSLLRLAGAGELFF. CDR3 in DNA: TGTGCCAGCAGCTTACTTAGACTAGCGGGAGCCGGGGAGCTGTTTTTT.

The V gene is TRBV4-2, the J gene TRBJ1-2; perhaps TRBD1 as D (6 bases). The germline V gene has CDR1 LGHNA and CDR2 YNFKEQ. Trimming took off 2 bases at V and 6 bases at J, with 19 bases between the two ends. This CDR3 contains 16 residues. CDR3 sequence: CASSQRSGGDINGYTF. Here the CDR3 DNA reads TGTGCCAGCAGCCAACGGAGTGGGGGCGACATTAATGGCTACACCTTC.

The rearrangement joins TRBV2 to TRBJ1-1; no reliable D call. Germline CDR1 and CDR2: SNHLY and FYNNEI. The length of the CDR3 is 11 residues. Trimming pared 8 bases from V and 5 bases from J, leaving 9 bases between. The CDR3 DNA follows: TGTGCCAGCCAAACCGGGACTGAAGCTTTCTTT. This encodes CASQTGTEAFF.

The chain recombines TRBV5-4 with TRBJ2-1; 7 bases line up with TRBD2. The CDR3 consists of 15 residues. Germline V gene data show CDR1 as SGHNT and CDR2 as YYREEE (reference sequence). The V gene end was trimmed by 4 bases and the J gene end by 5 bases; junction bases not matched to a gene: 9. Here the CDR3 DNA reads TGTGCCAGCAGCCCGGGCGGGACTAAAAACAATGAGCAGTTCTTC. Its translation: CASSPGGTKNNEQFF.

The CDR3 loop is CASSIVPGYEQYF. CDR3 DNA: TGTGCCAGTAGTATAGTTCCAGGCTACGAGCAGTACTTC. V and J are TRBV19 and TRBJ2-7, with no clear D. Per the germline V gene, CDR1 is LNHDA and CDR2 is SQIVND (reference sequence). V was trimmed by 1 base and J by 3 bases, leaving 7 bases between them. The CDR3 runs to 13 residues.

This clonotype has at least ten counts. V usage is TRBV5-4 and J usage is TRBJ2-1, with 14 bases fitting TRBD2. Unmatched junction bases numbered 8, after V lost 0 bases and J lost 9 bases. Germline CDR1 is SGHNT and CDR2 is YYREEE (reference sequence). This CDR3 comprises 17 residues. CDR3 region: CASSLGTSGRSRGEQFF. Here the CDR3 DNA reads TGTGCCAGCAGCTTGGGGACTAGCGGGAGGAGTCGGGGTGAGCAGTTCTTC. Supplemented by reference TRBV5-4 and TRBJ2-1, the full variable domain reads ETGVTQSPTHLIKTRGQQVTLRCSSQSGHNTVSWYQQALGQGPQFIFQYYREEENGRGNFPPRFSGLQFPNYSSELNVNALELDDSALYLCASSLGTSGRSRGEQFFGPGTRLTVL.

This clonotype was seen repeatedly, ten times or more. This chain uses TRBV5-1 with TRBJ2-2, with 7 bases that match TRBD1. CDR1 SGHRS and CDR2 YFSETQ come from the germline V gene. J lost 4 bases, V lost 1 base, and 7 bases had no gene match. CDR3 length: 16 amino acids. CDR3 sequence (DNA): TGCGCCAGCAGCTTGTGGAGACAGGGAACCACCGGGGAGCTGTTTTTT. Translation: CASSLWRQGTTGELFF.

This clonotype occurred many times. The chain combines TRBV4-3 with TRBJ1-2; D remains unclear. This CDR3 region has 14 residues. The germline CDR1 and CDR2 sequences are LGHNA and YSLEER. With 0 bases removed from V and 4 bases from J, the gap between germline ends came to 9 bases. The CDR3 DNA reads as TGCGCCAGCAGCCAAGAGCGGAGACCCTATGGCTACACCTTC. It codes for CASSQERRPYGYTF.

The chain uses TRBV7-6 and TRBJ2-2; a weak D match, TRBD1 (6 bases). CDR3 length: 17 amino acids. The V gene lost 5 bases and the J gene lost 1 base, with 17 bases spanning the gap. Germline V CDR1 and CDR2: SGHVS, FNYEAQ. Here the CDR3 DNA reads TGTGCCAGCAGCCCGTACGGGACACCAAAGAACACCGGGGAGCTGTTTTTT. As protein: CASSPYGTPKNTGELFF.

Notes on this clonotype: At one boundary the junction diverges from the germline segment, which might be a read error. The CDR3 is CATSEAGPAYGYTF. CDR3 DNA: TGTGCCACCAGTGAGGCGGGACCGGCCTATGGCTACACCTTC. The chain has TRBV10-3 and TRBJ1-2; D perhaps matches TRBD1 (5 bases). The V gene's germline CDR1 is ENHRY and CDR2 SYGVKD. The CDR3 runs 14 residues.

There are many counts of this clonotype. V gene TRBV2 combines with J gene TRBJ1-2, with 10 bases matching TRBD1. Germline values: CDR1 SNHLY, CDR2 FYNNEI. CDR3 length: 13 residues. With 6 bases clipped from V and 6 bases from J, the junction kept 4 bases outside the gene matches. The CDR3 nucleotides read TGTGCCAGCAGCCCGACAGGGGGCCATGGCTACACCTTC. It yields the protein CASSPTGGHGYTF.

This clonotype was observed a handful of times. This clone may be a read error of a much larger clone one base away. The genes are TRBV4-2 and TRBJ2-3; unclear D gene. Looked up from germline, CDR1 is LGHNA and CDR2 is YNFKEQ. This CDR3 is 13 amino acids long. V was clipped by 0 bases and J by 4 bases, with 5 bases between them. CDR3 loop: CASSQDKADTQYF. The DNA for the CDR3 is TGTGCCAGCAGCCAAGACAAGGCAGATACGCAGTATTTT.

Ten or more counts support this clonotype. The CDR3 region is CASSVEYMNTEAFF. As DNA, the CDR3 is TGTGCCAGCAGCGTCGAGTACATGAACACTGAAGCTTTCTTT. V gene TRBV9 combines with J gene TRBJ1-1; D remains unclear. Per germline, CDR1 SGDLS and CDR2 YYNGEE. V dropped 2 bases and J dropped 0 bases, with 8 bases sitting between them. The CDR3 covers 14 residues.

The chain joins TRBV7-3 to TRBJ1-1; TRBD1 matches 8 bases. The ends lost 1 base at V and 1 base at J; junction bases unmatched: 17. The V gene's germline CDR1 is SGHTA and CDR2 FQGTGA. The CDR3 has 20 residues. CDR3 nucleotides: TGTGCCAGCAGCTTAAGTCCCGGGGACAGGTACATGACACCGAACACTGAAGCTTTCTTT. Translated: CASSLSPGDRYMTPNTEAFF.

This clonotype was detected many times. Written as DNA, the CDR3 is TGTGCCAGCAGCGTATCGGGACTAGCGGCCTACGAGCAGTACTTC. This encodes CASSVSGLAAYEQYF. The chain links TRBV7-2 to TRBJ2-7; 11 nucleotides agree with TRBD2. V dropped 5 bases and J dropped 2; count of bases not matched to a gene: 5. The CDR3 extends over 15 amino acids. Germline CDR1 reads SGHTA; CDR2 reads FQGNSA.

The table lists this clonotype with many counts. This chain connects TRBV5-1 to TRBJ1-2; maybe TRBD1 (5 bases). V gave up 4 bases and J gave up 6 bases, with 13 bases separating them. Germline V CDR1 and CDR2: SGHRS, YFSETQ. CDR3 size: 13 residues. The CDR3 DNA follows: TGCGCCAGCAGCCTCGAGCCGACAGATGGCTACACCTTC. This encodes CASSLEPTDGYTF.

As DNA, the CDR3 is TGTGCCAGCAGTGTTTTTAATGAGCAGTTCTTC. Its translation: CASSVFNEQFF. V gene TRBV2 combines with J gene TRBJ2-1, with D hard to call. V was clipped by 4 bases and J by 7 bases, with 5 bases between them. This CDR3 is built from 11 residues. Germline loops: CDR1 SNHLY, CDR2 FYNNEI.

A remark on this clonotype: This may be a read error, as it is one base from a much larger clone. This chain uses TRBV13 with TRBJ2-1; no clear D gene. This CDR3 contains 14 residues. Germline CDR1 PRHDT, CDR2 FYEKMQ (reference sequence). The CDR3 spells CASRKQGYDNEQSF. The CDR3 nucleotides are TGTGCCAGCAGAAAGCAAGGGTACGACAATGAGCAGTCCTTC.

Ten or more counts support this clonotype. The CDR3 spells CSARDTTTNEKLFF. The CDR3 nucleotides are TGCAGTGCTAGAGACACGACAACTAATGAAAAACTGTTTTTT. V usage is TRBV20-1 and J usage is TRBJ1-4; D unclear. Trimming left V 0 bases short and J 0 bases short, with 5 bases between. This CDR3 contains 14 residues. Germline assignment: CDR1 DFQATT and CDR2 SNEGSKA (reference sequence).

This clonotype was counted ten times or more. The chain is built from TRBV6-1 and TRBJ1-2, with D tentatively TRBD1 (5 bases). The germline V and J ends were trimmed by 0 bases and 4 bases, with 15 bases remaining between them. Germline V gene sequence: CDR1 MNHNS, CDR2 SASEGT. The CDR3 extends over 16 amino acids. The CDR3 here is CASSEALSPTAYGYTF. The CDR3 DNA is TGTGCCAGCAGTGAAGCGCTTTCTCCGACAGCCTATGGCTACACCTTC.

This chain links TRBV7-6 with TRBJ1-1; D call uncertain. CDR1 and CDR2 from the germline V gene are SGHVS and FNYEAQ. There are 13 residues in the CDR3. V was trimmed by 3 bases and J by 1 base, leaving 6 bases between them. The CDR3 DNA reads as TGTGCCAGCAGCTTCGGCGAGAACACTGAAGCTTTCTTT. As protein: CASSFGENTEAFF. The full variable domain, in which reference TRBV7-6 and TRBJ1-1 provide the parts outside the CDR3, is GAGVSQSPRYKVTKRGQDVALRCDPISGHVSLYWYRQALGQGPEFLTYFNYEAQQDKSGLPNDRFSAERPEGSISTLTIQRTEQRDSAMYRCASSFGENTEAFFGQGTRLTVV.